The 4 T cell receptor beta chains below come from one sample, sequenced in a study of T cell repertoires in cytomegalovirus infection. Antigens for these TCRs are unknown. One entry per CDR3 protein, called by TCRdb with MiXCR from the reads. The sample includes roughly 920,000 distinct CDR3 sequences, 31% of them seen just once. Sequences were derived from cultured CD8+ T cells from PBMCs, sampled from culture after CMV antigen stimulation. Receptors were obtained from a human donor in good health (CMV status not recorded). Some clones in this sample may be carry-over from other donors' samples.

This chain uses TRBV20-1 with TRBJ2-7; 11 bases map to TRBD2. Germline CDR1 DFQATT, CDR2 SNEGSKA (reference sequence). Trimming removed 4 bases from V and 3 bases from J; junction bases left unmatched: 8. The CDR3 is 15 amino acids. The CDR3 DNA reads TGCAGTGCTACTGTAGCGGGGGGGGTCCTCTACGAGCAGTACTTC. Amino acids: CSATVAGGVLYEQYF.

The V gene is TRBV7-9, the J gene TRBJ2-7; 7 bases agree with TRBD1. Germline trimming cut 8 bases from V and 5 bases from J; bases unmatched to any gene: 12. This CDR3 spans 14 amino acids. The V gene's germline CDR1 is SEHNR and CDR2 FQNEAQ (reference sequence). CDR3 in amino acids: CASGPRQGRHEQYF. Written as DNA, the CDR3 is TGTGCCAGCGGACCAAGACAGGGCCGCCACGAGCAGTACTTC.

V gene TRBV7-3 combines with J gene TRBJ2-5; the D is unclear. Between the trimmed V and J ends, which lost 5 bases and 5 bases, there was a span of 18 bases. There are 15 residues in the CDR3. Germline V gives CDR1 SGHTA, CDR2 FQGTGA. CDR3 DNA sequence: TGTGCCAGCAGCCGTACCGGGCCTGAGTGGGAGACCCAGTACTTC. Its protein product is CASSRTGPEWETQYF.

The rearrangement links TRBV15 to TRBJ2-1; D perhaps matches TRBD1 (5 bases). The germline CDR1 and CDR2 sequences are LNHNV and YYDKDF (reference sequence). This CDR3 has 15 residues. V gave up 4 bases and J gave up 5 bases, with 15 bases separating them. CDR3 nucleotide sequence: TGTGCCACCAGCATCAATCATCAGGGCCACAATGAGCAGTTCTTC. Translation gives CATSINHQGHNEQFF.